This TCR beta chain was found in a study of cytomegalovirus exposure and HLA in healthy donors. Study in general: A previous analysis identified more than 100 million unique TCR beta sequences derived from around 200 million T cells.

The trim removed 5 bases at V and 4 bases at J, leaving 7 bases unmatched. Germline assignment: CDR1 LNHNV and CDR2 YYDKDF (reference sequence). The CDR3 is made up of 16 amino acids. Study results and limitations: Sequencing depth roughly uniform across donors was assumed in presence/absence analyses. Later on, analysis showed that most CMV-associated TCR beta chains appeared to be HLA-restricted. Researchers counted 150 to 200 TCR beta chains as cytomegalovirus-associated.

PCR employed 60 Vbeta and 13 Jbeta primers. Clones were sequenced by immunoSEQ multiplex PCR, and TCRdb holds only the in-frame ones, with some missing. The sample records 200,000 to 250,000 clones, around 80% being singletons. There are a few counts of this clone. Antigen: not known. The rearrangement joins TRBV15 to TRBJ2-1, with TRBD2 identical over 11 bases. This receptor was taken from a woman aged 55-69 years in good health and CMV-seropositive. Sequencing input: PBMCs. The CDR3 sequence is CATSHPGTSGYNEQFF. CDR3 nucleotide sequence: TGTGCCACCAGCCATCCCGGGACTAGCGGATACAATGAGCAGTTCTTC.